Below are 5 T cell receptor beta chains sequenced from a single sample in a study of spatial heterogeneity in lung cancer (dated by TCRdb to between 2018 and 2020). Reading the label with the study, this specimen's time point is: sample taken at primary tumor resection. TCR sequencing used whole RNA extracted from tumor and nontumor lung tissue, or from cryopreserved PBMC samples, without cell sorting. Libraries were built with 5' RACE. Sequencing was performed on a NextSeq 500. Through fastp at Q25 and MiXCR, TCRdb rebuilt clones from the public reads, retaining in-frame beta chains. Entries are consolidated by CDR3 protein sequence, retaining the most common genes and DNA. The table for this sample lists under 50,000 distinct CDR3 sequences; 4% to 6% of them were counted only once. 25% of the sample comes from the top ten. The material sequenced was PBMCs, taken at surgery. The receptor source for this set is a female donor with early-stage non-small cell lung cancer.

This clonotype showed up many times. The rearrangement uses TRBV29-1 and TRBJ2-3, with D maybe TRBD1 (6 bases). The CDR3 sequence is 14 residues long. Trimming shortened V by 6 bases and J by 0 bases, and 13 bases separated the two germline ends. Germline-derived CDR1 and CDR2 are SQVTM and ANQGSEA. CDR3 in amino acids: CSVMTGTSTDTQYF. DNA for the CDR3: TGCAGCGTGATGACAGGTACTAGCACAGATACGCAGTATTTT.

The chain links TRBV6-1 to TRBJ1-5; TRBD1 aligns across 7 bases. V shed 6 bases and J 3 bases; nucleotides not matched to a gene: 8. This CDR3 has 15 residues. In germline, CDR1 is MNHNS, CDR2 SASEGT. CDR3 sequence (DNA): TGTGCCAGCAGCGGGAGAGACAGGGTCAATCAGCCCCAGCATTTT. It codes for CASSGRDRVNQPQHF.

This clonotype was counted only a few times. V gene TRBV10-3 combines with J gene TRBJ2-3, with 9 bases fitting TRBD2. Trimming cost V 2 bases and J 4 bases; bases outside gene matches: 4. Looked up from germline, CDR1 is ENHRY and CDR2 is SYGVKD. The CDR3 runs 15 residues. CDR3 sequence (DNA): TGTGCCATCAGTGAGCCGGGACTAGCAGCAGATACGCAGTATTTT. The encoded protein is CAISEPGLAADTQYF.

This clonotype was seen ten or more times. J is TRBJ2-7 and V is TRBV12-3 or TRBV12-4; D gene unclear. Trimming left V 5 bases short and J 3 bases short, with 14 bases between. This CDR3 has 14 residues. CDR3 residues: CASSLRKGFYEQYF. CDR3 nucleotide sequence: TGTGCCAGCAGTCTACGGAAGGGTTTCTACGAGCAGTACTTC.

CDR3 region: CASSPTGWRETQYF. The CDR3 DNA follows: TGTGCCAGCAGCCCGACAGGGTGGCGAGAGACCCAGTACTTC. The chain has TRBV7-3 and TRBJ2-5; 7 bases are a match to TRBD1. There are 14 residues in the CDR3. Germline CDR1 reads SGHTA; CDR2 reads FQGTGA. V shed 5 bases, J shed 4 bases, and the junction held 7 bases outside the gene matches.